Here is one TCR beta chain with its context. Its antigen is as yet unknown. The source of the sample is a study of T-cell reconstitution after alpha-beta-depleted transplantation in children. Study results and caveats: Among T cells one year after transplant, newly produced cells accounted for most counts and diversity. It was reported that alpha-beta T cells came from several hundred expanded graft clones (about two months after transplant). High day-60 TCRbeta diversity in some patients came from surviving recipient T cells and thymic progenitors.

TCRbeta library construction was performed incorporating unique molecular identifiers. TCRdb independently ran MiXCR on the PCR reads; one entry per CDR3 protein. The sample has 300,000 to 400,000 distinct CDR3 sequences, around 16% seen once; the top ten hold about 41%. Germline CDR1 SNHLY, CDR2 FYNNEI. Germline trimming cut 11 bases from V and 9 bases from J; bases unmatched to any gene: 10. This CDR3 is built from 13 residues. The sample consisted of PBMCs, mostly from graft donor cells, taken 360 days after TCRalphabeta/CD19-depleted stem cell transplant. This clonotype was sampled from a male patient between 2 and 15 years old who had a stem cell transplant for acute lymphoblastic leukemia, so the T cells may come from the graft donor. The chain couples TRBV2 to TRBJ2-1; 10 bases map to TRBD2. CDR3 region: CAGTTSGISEQFF. In nucleotides, the CDR3 is TGTGCCGGCACTACTAGCGGGATCAGTGAGCAGTTCTTC.